This TCR beta chain was found in a study of long-term antiretroviral therapy in people with HIV. At the level of the study: The earliest samples predate the 2015 immediate-ART recommendation by about a decade.

Whole-study findings and limits: Post-ART samples showed increased diversity that remained below transplant donor control levels. Older ART regimens were possibly in use when the blood was collected between the mid-2000s and the late 2010s.

The CDR3 loop spans 15 amino acids. Germline CDR1 and CDR2: MNHEY and SVGAGI. The V and J ends lost 4 bases and 2 bases respectively, with 13 bases between them. A v3.0 immunoSEQ assay was performed at survey level. Clones were sequenced by immunoSEQ multiplex PCR, and TCRdb holds only the in-frame ones, with some missing. The sample consists of about 17,000 clones, around 79% of them appearing once. Participants with HIV, all of them, were treated in the United States. Points on this clone: Its antigen is as yet unknown.

The sample was unsorted PBMCs, taken 2.3 years after starting antiretroviral therapy. The sequence was obtained from a woman aged 40-49 years with HIV. The chain links TRBV6-5 to TRBJ2-3; D gene unclear. CDR3 sequence (DNA): TGTGCCAGCAGTTTTATAAGCGACAACACAGATACGCAGTATTTT. Encoded protein: CASSFISDNTDTQYF.